Presented here are 9 T cell receptor beta chains from one specimen sequenced in a study of T cell changes during pregnancy in multiple sclerosis. Clones were sequenced by immunoSEQ multiplex PCR, and TCRdb holds only the in-frame ones, with some missing. The profile covers over 70,000 clones, with around 90% appearing a single time and more than 1.5% taken by the ten largest. The sample consisted of peripheral blood, taken in the first trimester of pregnancy. All receptors come from a female donor in good health, enrolled as a control in a pregnancy study.

The chain has TRBV5-6 and TRBJ1-3; 7 positions agree with TRBD1. The CDR3 covers 15 residues. The ends lost 4 bases at V and 5 bases at J; junction bases unmatched: 9. Germline V CDR1 and CDR2: SGHDT, YYEEEE. In DNA form, the CDR3 reads TGTGCCAGCAGCCTCACTGCACAGGGGCGAAACACCATATATTTT. It yields the protein CASSLTAQGRNTIYF.

This chain links TRBV21-1 with TRBJ1-5. TRBV21-1 is noted as a pseudogene. The CDR3 spans 11 residues. DNA for the CDR3: TGTGCCAGCAGTACTAGAATAGTCCAGCATTTT. Translation gives CASSTRIVQHF.

V gene TRBV19 combines with J gene TRBJ2-5, with D possibly matching TRBD2 (6 bases). CDR1 is LNHDA, CDR2 SQIVND, per germline (reference sequence). The length of the CDR3 is 14 residues. Trimming removed 5 bases at V and 2 bases at J, with 12 bases between. The CDR3 reads CASSARLVQETQYF. The CDR3 DNA follows: TGTGCCAGTAGTGCCCGACTAGTGCAAGAGACCCAGTACTTC.

V gene TRBV6-1 combines with J gene TRBJ1-2; TRBD1 aligns across 7 bases. CDR1 is MNHNS, CDR2 SASEGT, per germline. The CDR3 covers 13 residues. V was pared by 10 bases and J by 2 bases, with 7 bases of the junction left unmatched. The CDR3 protein is CATTTTGNYGYTF. CDR3 coding DNA: TGTGCCACCACCACGACAGGGAACTATGGCTACACCTTC.

This clone occurred once. This sequence joins TRBV27 and TRBJ2-1; TRBD1 matches 7 bases. The CDR3 totals 17 residues. With V trimmed by 3 bases and J by 9 bases, 17 bases remained unmatched. Germline values: CDR1 MNHEY, CDR2 SMNVEV (reference sequence). The CDR3 reads CASSFHLPGQSTFEQFF. The CDR3 bases are TGTGCCAGCAGTTTCCACCTCCCGGGACAGTCTACTTTTGAGCAGTTCTTC.

The chain has TRBV5-6 and TRBJ1-2, with D possibly TRBD1 on 6 matching bases. Per germline, CDR1 SGHDT and CDR2 YYEEEE. Deletions cut 6 bases from V and 5 bases from J, with 20 bases between. This CDR3 has 15 amino acids. This CDR3 is CASNFLDRSYYGYTF. The CDR3 bases are TGTGCCAGCAACTTCCTGGACAGAAGTTATTATGGCTACACCTTC.

The chain couples TRBV4-1 to TRBJ2-5; the match to TRBD1 covers 7 bases. In germline, CDR1 is MGHRA, CDR2 YSYEKL. The CDR3 sequence is 15 residues long. V lost 0 bases to trimming and J lost 2 bases; unmatched junction nucleotides: 3. The CDR3 DNA sequence: TGCGCCAGCAGCCAAGAAAGCAGGGGGCAAGAGACCCAGTACTTC. Translation gives CASSQESRGQETQYF.

V gene TRBV19 combines with J gene TRBJ1-2; 7 positions match TRBD1. V dropped 5 bases and J dropped 3; count of bases not matched to a gene: 6. CDR1 is LNHDA, CDR2 SQIVND, per germline (reference sequence). CDR3 length: 14 residues. CDR3 region: CASSWDSHDYGYTF. In DNA, the CDR3 is TGTGCCAGTAGTTGGGACAGTCACGACTATGGCTACACCTTC. Combining the CDR3 with reference TRBV19 and TRBJ1-2 gives the whole variable domain DGGITQSPKYLFRKEGQNVTLSCEQNLNHDAMYWYRQDPGQGLRLIYYSQIVNDFQKGDIAEGYSVSREKKESFPLTVTSAQKNPTAFYLCASSWDSHDYGYTFGSGTRLTVV.

The chain is built from TRBV4-3 and TRBJ1-6; 10 bases fit TRBD1. The germline V gene has CDR1 LGHNA and CDR2 YSLEER. The CDR3 spans 15 residues. V lost 2 bases, J lost 7 bases, and 2 bases stayed unmatched. The CDR3 region has the DNA TGCGCCAGCAGCCAATGGACAGGGGGGAATTCACCCCTCCACTTT. Protein product: CASSQWTGGNSPLHF.